The 18 T cell receptor beta chains reported below all come from one sample, sequenced in a study of blood T cell repertoires in COVID-19. The table came from immunoSEQ multiplex PCR; TCRdb's copy has only in-frame clones and leaves some out. The repertoire holds about 31,000 clones, with roughly 90% as singletons. The sample consisted of peripheral blood. Every receptor here comes from a woman between 40 and 50 years old with active or convalescent COVID-19.

The chain employs TRBV6-5 and TRBJ1-6; a possible D gene is TRBD1 (5 bases). Per the germline V gene, CDR1 is MNHEY and CDR2 is SVGAGI. The CDR3 is made up of 13 amino acids. Trimming cost V 9 bases and J 4 bases, with 10 bases left between them. CDR3 nucleotides: TGTGCCAGTCAGACAGTTTATAATTCACCCCTCCACTTT. This translates into CASQTVYNSPLHF.

The V call is TRBV30, the J call TRBJ2-3; TRBD1 matches at 9 bases. The V gene end was trimmed by 7 bases and the J gene end by 5 bases; junction bases not matched to a gene: 10. The CDR3 contains 14 residues. Germline V gene sequence: CDR1 GTSNPN, CDR2 SVGIG (reference sequence). CDR3 sequence: CAYSVQGAGDTQYF. The CDR3 nucleotides read TGTGCCTATTCGGTACAGGGGGCTGGAGATACGCAGTATTTT.

The genes are TRBV30 and TRBJ2-7, with D perhaps matching TRBD1 (6 bases). The V gene lost 6 bases and the J gene lost 0 bases, with 9 bases spanning the gap. In germline, CDR1 is GTSNPN, CDR2 SVGIG (reference sequence). This CDR3 has 12 residues. The CDR3 region has the DNA TGTGCCTGCGTGGACAGCTCCTACGAGCAGTACTTC. It translates to CACVDSSYEQYF.

The chain is built from TRBV4-1 and TRBJ1-3; a weak D match, TRBD1 (5 bases). This CDR3 region has 14 residues. Looked up from germline, CDR1 is MGHRA and CDR2 is YSYEKL. V lost 0 bases and J lost 4, with 7 bases in between. Written as DNA, the CDR3 is TGCGCCAGCAGCCAAGACAGGGTCGGAAACACCATATATTTT. It encodes CASSQDRVGNTIYF.

The genes are TRBV28 and TRBJ1-2, with 10 bases aligning to TRBD1. Germline V gene lookup returns CDR1 MDHEN and CDR2 SYDVKM. V was clipped by 6 bases and J by 8 bases; unmatched bases: 9. This CDR3 contains 14 residues. The CDR3 DNA sequence: TGTGCCAGCAGCCTGGGACAGGGGTACGAGGGCTACACCTTC. This encodes CASSLGQGYEGYTF.

The chain joins TRBV5-8 to TRBJ1-1; D may be TRBD1 (5 bases). V was cut by 0 bases and J by 0 bases, with 9 bases left in between. CDR1 SGHTS and CDR2 YDEGEE come from the germline V gene. This CDR3 spans 15 amino acids. CDR3 region: CASSLGGELNTEAFF. DNA for the CDR3: TGTGCCAGCAGCTTGGGGGGGGAGTTGAACACTGAAGCTTTCTTT. Variable domain in full (rest from reference TRBV5-8 and TRBJ1-1): EAGVTQSPTHLIKTRGQQATLRCSPISGHTSVYWYQQALGLGLQFLLWYDEGEERNRGNFPPRFSGRQFPNYSSELNVNALELEDSALYLCASSLGGELNTEAFFGQGTRLTVV.

This chain uses TRBV7-2 with TRBJ1-2, with D tentatively TRBD1 (6 bases). The CDR3 loop spans 16 amino acids. Germline V gives CDR1 SGHTA, CDR2 FQGNSA. Between the trimmed V and J ends, which lost 0 bases and 7 bases, there was a span of 18 bases. In nucleotides, the CDR3 is TGTGCCAGCAGCTTAGCCCCCCAGGGGCCAGTGAGTGGCTACACCTTC. This encodes CASSLAPQGPVSGYTF.

The V call is TRBV5-6, the J call TRBJ1-5; D perhaps matches TRBD1 (5 bases). The ends were cut back, 4 bases at V and 5 bases at J, with 10 bases in the middle. The length of the CDR3 is 13 residues. The germline V gene encodes CDR1 SGHDT and CDR2 YYEEEE. In DNA form, the CDR3 reads TGTGCCAGCAGCCGAGAACAGGATCAGCCCCAGCATTTT. Translating it yields CASSREQDQPQHF.

The V call is TRBV7-3, the J call TRBJ2-5; 10 positions match TRBD2. The germline V gene has CDR1 SGHTA and CDR2 FQGTGA. Germline trimming cut 5 bases from V and 5 bases from J; bases unmatched to any gene: 8. CDR3 length: 15 residues. In DNA form, the CDR3 reads TGTGCCAGCAGCCCCAGTAGTAGCGGGGGGGAGACCCAGTACTTC. It specifies CASSPSSSGGETQYF.

This chain links TRBV28 with TRBJ2-7; TRBD2 matches 11 bases. Germline CDR1 reads MDHEN; CDR2 reads SYDVKM. V shed 1 base and J 4 bases; nucleotides not matched to a gene: 6. The CDR3 is made up of 16 amino acids. The CDR3: CASSLFTSGSKYEQYF. CDR3 in DNA: TGTGCCAGCAGTTTATTTACTAGCGGGAGCAAGTACGAGCAGTACTTC.

This clone was seen just once. The chain couples TRBV30 to TRBJ2-2, with D maybe TRBD2 (7 bases). This CDR3 has 12 amino acids. The germline CDR1 and CDR2 sequences are GTSNPN and SVGIG (reference sequence). Trimming stripped 4 bases from V and 6 bases from J, with 9 bases between. CDR3 residues: CAWIGGPGELFF. The DNA for the CDR3 is TGTGCCTGGATCGGGGGGCCCGGGGAGCTGTTTTTT.

The V gene is TRBV19, the J gene TRBJ1-5, with 9 positions matching TRBD1. This CDR3 is 14 amino acids long. V lost 4 bases and J lost 4; bases outside the gene matches: 2. The V gene's germline CDR1 is LNHDA and CDR2 SQIVND (reference sequence). The CDR3, as DNA: TGTGCCAGTAGTAACAGGGGGCGGAATCAGCCCCAGCATTTT. Residues: CASSNRGRNQPQHF.

The chain couples TRBV5-6 to TRBJ1-1; unclear D gene. The CDR3 extends over 14 amino acids. Per the germline V gene, CDR1 is SGHDT and CDR2 is YYEEEE. With 4 bases removed from V and 3 bases from J, the gap between germline ends came to 13 bases. This CDR3 reads CASSPPREDTEAFF. CDR3 in DNA: TGTGCCAGCAGCCCCCCAAGGGAGGACACTGAAGCTTTCTTT.

The chain employs TRBV19 and TRBJ2-1; 8 bases match TRBD1. The germline CDR1 and CDR2 sequences are LNHDA and SQIVND (reference sequence). The CDR3 contains 18 residues. J lost 6 bases, V lost 4 bases, and 17 bases had no gene match. CDR3 sequence (DNA): TGTGCCAGTAGTACCCCACCGCAGGGGGCCCCCCGTGTCAATGAGCAGTTCTTC. Amino acids: CASSTPPQGAPRVNEQFF.

Worth noting for this clone: The germline gene is not matched at one end of the junction; a read error may be the cause. V and J are TRBV27 and TRBJ1-3, with D possibly matching TRBD1 (6 bases). CDR3 size: 15 residues. The germline V gene has CDR1 MNHEY and CDR2 SMNVEV (reference sequence). This CDR3 is CASSLSGRGGYTIYF. The CDR3 DNA reads TGTGCCAGCAGTTTATCGGGCAGGGGTGGATACACCATATATTTT.

The chain carries TRBV7-3 and TRBJ2-1, with 7 bases lining up with TRBD2. After removal of 6 bases from V and 7 bases from J, the junction contained 6 bases not matched to a gene. This CDR3 contains 13 residues. Germline V gene data show CDR1 as SGHTA and CDR2 as FQGTGA. CDR3 nucleotide sequence: TGTGCCAGCAGTGGCGGGAGTCTAAATGAGCAGTTCTTC. It yields the protein CASSGGSLNEQFF.

V is TRBV4-3 and J is TRBJ1-2, with D tentatively TRBD1 (6 bases). This CDR3 has 15 residues. CDR1 and CDR2 from the germline V gene are LGHNA and YSLEER. The V end was cut by 4 bases, the J end by 7 bases, with 19 bases between. The CDR3 DNA reads as TGCGCCAGCAGCCCAGAGACAGGTAAAGCGTTTGGCTACACCTTC. Its translation is CASSPETGKAFGYTF.

The chain links TRBV5-1 to TRBJ1-4, with unresolved D. The germline gives CDR1 SGHRS, CDR2 YFSETQ. Trimming stripped 0 bases from V and 7 bases from J, with 13 bases between. This CDR3 has 15 residues. CDR3 residues: CASSLEGAAIEKLFF. In DNA form, the CDR3 reads TGCGCCAGCAGCTTGGAGGGAGCCGCGATTGAAAAACTGTTTTTT.